The clone carrying this TCR beta chain has just a few counts. The data were taken from a study of early T cells in non-severe SARS-CoV-2 infection. Each CDR3 protein gets one entry after TCRdb re-called the 5' RACE reads with MiXCR. The top ten clones hold 3.5% to 5% of a sample with roughly 60,000 distinct CDR3 sequences, about 12% of them seen once. Deletions cut 3 bases from V and 8 bases from J, with 10 bases between. This CDR3 contains 12 residues. Germline V lookup: CDR1 MNHEY, CDR2 SVGAGI. Sample: whole blood. The chain recombines TRBV6-5 with TRBJ1-2; D gene unclear. This TCR came from an adult who was a healthcare worker with PCR-confirmed SARS-CoV-2 infection or an uninfected control (not recorded which). This chain's CDR3 is CASSYRSSGYTF. The CDR3 bases are TGTGCCAGCAGTTATAGAAGTTCCGGCTACACCTTC.